The 14 T cell receptor beta chains in this list originate from one sample, sequenced in a study of blood T cell repertoires in COVID-19. This table comes from immunoSEQ multiplex PCR, and its TCRdb copy is limited to in-frame clones, with some not included. Here the sample spans roughly 130,000 clones, just under 85% being singletons. Sample: peripheral blood. The receptors here all came from a woman aged 45-65 years with acute or convalescent COVID-19.

This clone showed up just once. The rearrangement links TRBV4-1 to TRBJ2-7; tentative D call: TRBD1 (6 bases). Germline V gene data show CDR1 as MGHRA and CDR2 as YSYEKL. CDR3 length equals 14 residues. V shed 4 bases and J shed 4 bases, with 14 bases lying between them. The CDR3 nucleotides are TGCGCCAGCAGCCGTGGACGGACAGATTACGAGCAGTACTTC. Translated, it gives CASSRGRTDYEQYF.

The chain links TRBV13 to TRBJ1-2; D call uncertain. The V gene's germline CDR1 is PRHDT and CDR2 FYEKMQ (reference sequence). V was shortened by 2 bases and J by 12 bases, with 10 bases between the two germline ends. The CDR3 is 11 residues long. CDR3 region: CASSLLRVHTF. The DNA of the CDR3 is TGTGCCAGCAGCTTACTTCGTGTCCACACCTTC.

The V and J genes are TRBV15 and TRBJ1-1; D is undetermined. Germline CDR1 reads LNHNV; CDR2 reads YYDKDF (reference sequence). There are 12 residues in the CDR3. Trimming left V 1 base short and J 8 bases short, with 8 bases between. In nucleotides, the CDR3 is TGTGCCACCAGCAGAGTAGGGAGGGAAGCTTTCTTT. Protein: CATSRVGREAFF. Full variable domain (rest looked up from reference TRBV15 and TRBJ1-1): DAMVIQNPRYQVTQFGKPVTLSCSQTLNHNVMYWYQQKSSQAPKLLFHYYDKDFNNEADTPDNFQSRRPNTSFCFLDIRSPGLGDTAMYLCATSRVGREAFFGQGTRLTVV.

This rearrangement joins TRBV7-8 to TRBJ2-7, with D hard to call. This CDR3 comprises 12 residues. Deletions cut 0 bases from V and 5 bases from J, with 5 bases between. Per the germline V gene, CDR1 is SGHVS and CDR2 is FQNEAQ. The CDR3 reads CASSLARNEQYF. CDR3 sequence (DNA): TGTGCCAGCAGCTTAGCGCGGAACGAGCAGTACTTC.

The chain uses TRBV7-4 and TRBJ1-4, with a weak D call TRBD1 (6 bases). The CDR3 is 16 amino acids. V dropped 4 bases and J dropped 4 bases, with 16 bases sitting between them. The germline V gene has CDR1 SGHVT and CDR2 SQSDAQ. The CDR3 DNA sequence: TGTGCCAGCAGCTCCAGCCCCACAGGGAGTAATGAAAAACTGTTTTTT. Translation: CASSSSPTGSNEKLFF.

The chain has TRBV3-1 (or the pseudogene TRBV3-2) and TRBJ2-1, with 8 bases identical to TRBD1. V shed 1 base and J 8 bases; nucleotides not matched to a gene: 10. Germline values: CDR1 LGHDT, CDR2 YNNKEL (reference sequence). CDR3 length: 16 residues. This CDR3 reads CASSQAPTGAGDEQFF. The CDR3 nucleotides read TGTGCCAGCAGCCAAGCGCCGACAGGGGCCGGGGATGAGCAGTTCTTC.

The J gene is TRBJ1-6, the V gene TRBV5-3; D unclear. TRBV5-3 is known as an ORF, though its function is uncertain. Between the trimmed V and J ends, which lost 2 bases and 0 bases, there was a span of 12 bases. The CDR3 is 17 amino acids. Here the CDR3 reads CARSFSTPSSYNSPLHF. CDR3 in DNA: TGTGCCAGAAGCTTCTCGACACCGAGCTCCTATAATTCACCCCTCCACTTT.

The chain employs TRBV6-1 and TRBJ1-2; the D gene is possibly TRBD1 (5 bases). The CDR3 has 15 amino acids. The germline CDR1 and CDR2 sequences are MNHNS and SASEGT. Trimming cost V 2 bases and J 1 base, with 11 bases left between them. The CDR3 protein is CASSELGQVNYGYTF. The CDR3 DNA reads TGTGCCAGCAGTGAATTAGGACAAGTTAACTATGGCTACACCTTC.

This chain links TRBV4-1 with TRBJ1-5; tentative D call: TRBD1 (6 bases). With 3 bases removed from V and 7 bases from J, the gap between germline ends came to 16 bases. This CDR3 is 15 amino acids long. CDR1 and CDR2 (germline): MGHRA, YSYEKL. In DNA form, the CDR3 reads TGCGCCAGCAGCCACGGCATACAGGGAGGGCAGCCCCAGCATTTT. This codes for CASSHGIQGGQPQHF.

This clone was recorded only once. The chain joins TRBV10-1 to TRBJ1-1; 7 bases align to TRBD1. The V gene's germline CDR1 is WNHNN and CDR2 SYGVQD (reference sequence). V was clipped by 2 bases and J by 3 bases; unmatched bases: 0. The CDR3 is 13 amino acids. CDR3 coding DNA: TGCGCCAGCAGTGAGGACAGGGACACTGAAGCTTTCTTT. Translation: CASSEDRDTEAFF.

V is TRBV6-5 and J is TRBJ1-5; 7 bases agree with TRBD1. This CDR3 is 13 amino acids long. CDR1 is MNHEY and CDR2 is SVGAGI in the germline V gene. V shed 4 bases, J shed 9 bases, and the junction held 6 bases outside the gene matches. DNA of the CDR3: TGTGCCAGCAGTTTCTCTAGACAGGGGCCCCAGCATTTT. This gives the protein CASSFSRQGPQHF.

This clone has a handful of counts. CDR3 residues: CASRRLAGGTQGTQYF. The DNA for the CDR3 is TGTGCCAGCAGGCGTCTAGCGGGGGGGACTCAGGGGACCCAGTACTTC. The V and J genes are TRBV2 and TRBJ2-5; 12 positions agree with TRBD2. The CDR3 runs to 16 residues. The germline V gene has CDR1 SNHLY and CDR2 FYNNEI. With 6 bases clipped from V and 7 bases from J, the junction kept 12 bases outside the gene matches.

The CDR3 coding sequence is TGTGCCAGCAGCGTCCGGATCGGGTATGGCTACACCTTC. Encoded protein: CASSVRIGYGYTF. The V gene is TRBV9, the J gene TRBJ1-2; D remains ambiguous. Germline V lookup: CDR1 SGDLS, CDR2 YYNGEE. The V end was cut by 2 bases, the J end by 5 bases, with 10 bases between. This CDR3 has 13 residues.

CDR3 loop: CASSEAHGGSSGNTIYF. The CDR3 DNA reads TGTGCCAGCAGTGAAGCGCATGGGGGGAGCTCTGGAAACACCATATATTTT. The V and J genes are TRBV6-1 and TRBJ1-3; D is possibly TRBD1 (5 bases). V lost 0 bases and J lost 0, with 12 bases in between. CDR1 is MNHNS, CDR2 SASEGT, per germline. This CDR3 has 17 amino acids.